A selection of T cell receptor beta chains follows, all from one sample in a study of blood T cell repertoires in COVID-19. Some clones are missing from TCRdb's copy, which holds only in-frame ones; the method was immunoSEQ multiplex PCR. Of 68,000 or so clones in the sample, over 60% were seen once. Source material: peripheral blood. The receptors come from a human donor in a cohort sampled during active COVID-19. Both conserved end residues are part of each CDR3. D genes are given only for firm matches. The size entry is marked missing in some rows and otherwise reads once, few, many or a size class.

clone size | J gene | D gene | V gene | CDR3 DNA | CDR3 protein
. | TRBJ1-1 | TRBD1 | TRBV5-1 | TGCGCCAGCAGCGACCAGGGGGCAGGGAACACTGAAGCTTTCTTT | CASSDQGAGNTEAFF
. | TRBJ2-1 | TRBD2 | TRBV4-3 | TGCGCCAGCAGCCCCAGACTAGCGGGAGGCGATGAGCAGTTCTTC | CASSPRLAGGDEQFF
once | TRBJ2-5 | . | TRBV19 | TGTGCCACTGAAGGGGGACCGCGAGAGACCCAGTACTTC | CATEGGPRETQYF
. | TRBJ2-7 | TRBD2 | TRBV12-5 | TGTGCTAGTGGTTTGAAGGGACTAGCGGCTTCCTACGAGCAGTACTTC | CASGLKGLAASYEQYF
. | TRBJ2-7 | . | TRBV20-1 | TGCAGTGCTAGTCCAGGGTACGAGCAGTACTTC | CSASPGYEQYF
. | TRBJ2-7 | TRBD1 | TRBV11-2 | TGTGCCAGCAGTCTAGGCAGGGGGCAAACCTACGAGCAGTACTTC | CASSLGRGQTYEQYF
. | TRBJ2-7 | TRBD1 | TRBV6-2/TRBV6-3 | TGTGCCAGCAGCCGGGACAGGGAGCAGTACTTC | CASSRDREQYF
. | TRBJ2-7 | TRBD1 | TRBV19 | TGTGCCAGTACCCAAGGACAGGGGGCCTACGAGCAGTACTTC | CASTQGQGAYEQYF
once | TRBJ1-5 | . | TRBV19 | TGTGCCAGTAGTATCGGTGGCAATCAGCCCCAGCATTTT | CASSIGGNQPQHF
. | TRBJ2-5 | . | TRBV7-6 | TGTGCCAGCAGCCTATCTTACCTAGAAAGTAAAGAGACCCAGTACTTC | CASSLSYLESKETQYF
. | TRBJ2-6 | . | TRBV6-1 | TGTGCCAGCAGTGAGACAGGCTTTGGGGCCAACGTCCTGACTTTC | CASSETGFGANVLTF
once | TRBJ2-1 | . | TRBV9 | TGTGCCAGCAGCGTAACGGCAGGGGTAAGGGATGAGCAGTTCTTC | CASSVTAGVRDEQFF
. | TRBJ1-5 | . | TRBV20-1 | TGCAGTGCTAGTTTTGACAGCCGCTGGGGCAATCAGCCCCAGCATTTT | CSASFDSRWGNQPQHF
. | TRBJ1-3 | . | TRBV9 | TGTGCCAGCAGCCCCCGACAGAGCTCTGGAAACACCATATATTTT | CASSPRQSSGNTIYF
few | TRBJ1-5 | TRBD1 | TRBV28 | TGTGCCAGCAGTTTATTTCCGAGACAGGGGCTTCAGCCCCAGCATTTT | CASSLFPRQGLQPQHF
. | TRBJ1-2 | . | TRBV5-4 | TGTGCCAGCAGCTTGGTAGGTGGCGGGGGCGACTATGGCTACACCTTC | CASSLVGGGGDYGYTF
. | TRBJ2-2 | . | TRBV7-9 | TGTGCCAGCAGCGACAGTAACACCGGGGAGCTGTTTTTT | CASSDSNTGELFF
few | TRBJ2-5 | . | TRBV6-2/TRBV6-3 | TGTGCCAGCAGTTTCACCGATCACCCGACAGGCTCTCAAGAGACCCAGTACTTC | CASSFTDHPTGSQETQYF
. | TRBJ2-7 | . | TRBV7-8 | TGTGCCAGCAGCCCCCAGGGACGGGGGTCCTACGAGCAGTACTTC | CASSPQGRGSYEQYF
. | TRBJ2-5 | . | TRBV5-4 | TGTGCCAGCAGCTTGGGCAGACTAGAGACCCAGTACTTC | CASSLGRLETQYF
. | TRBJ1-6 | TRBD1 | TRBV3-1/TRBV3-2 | TGTGCCAGCAGCGCGCAAACAGGGGGATCACCCCTCCACTTT | CASSAQTGGSPLHF
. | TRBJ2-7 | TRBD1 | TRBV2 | TGTGCCAGCAAATCGGACAGGCTAGCCTACGAGCAGTACTTC | CASKSDRLAYEQYF
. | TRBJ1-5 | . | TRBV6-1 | TGTGCCAGCAGTGAAGATCAGGGATACCTCCATCAGCCCCAGCATTTT | CASSEDQGYLHQPQHF
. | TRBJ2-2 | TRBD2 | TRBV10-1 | TGCGCCAGCAGTAAAGGACTAGCGGGAGAAAACACCGGGGAGCTGTTTTTT | CASSKGLAGENTGELFF
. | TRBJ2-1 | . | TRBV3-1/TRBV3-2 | TGTGCCAGCAGCCAAGCGGTGACAGGGGTACCTAGCGGCTACTACAATGAGCAGTTCTTC | CASSQAVTGVPSGYYNEQFF
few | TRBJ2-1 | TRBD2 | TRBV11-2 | TGTGCCAGCAGCTTAGATCGAGCCGGGAGGTCCTACAATGAGCAGTTCTTC | CASSLDRAGRSYNEQFF
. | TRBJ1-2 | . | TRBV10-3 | TGTGCCATCAGTGAGCCAAGGACGGGGGGAGGCTACACCTTC | CAISEPRTGGGYTF
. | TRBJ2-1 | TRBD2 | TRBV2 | TGTGCCAGCTACGTAAGCCTAGCGGACCATGAGCAGTTCTTC | CASYVSLADHEQFF
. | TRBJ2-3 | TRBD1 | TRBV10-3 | TGTGCCATCAGTGGGGACAGGGGGCTTCCTAGCACAGATACGCAGTATTTT | CAISGDRGLPSTDTQYF
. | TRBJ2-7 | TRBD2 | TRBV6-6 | TGTGCCAGCAGATCACCTAGCGGGCCCTACGAGCAGTACTTC | CASRSPSGPYEQYF
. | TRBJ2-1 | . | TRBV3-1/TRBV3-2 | TGTGCCAGCAGCCCAGGCAGGTCGGATGGTCTGTTCTTC | CASSPGRSDGLFF
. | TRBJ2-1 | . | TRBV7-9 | TGTGCCAGCAGCCTAGAGAGGGGCGGGAACAATGAGCAGTTCTTC | CASSLERGGNNEQFF
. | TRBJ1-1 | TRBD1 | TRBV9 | TGTGCCAGCAGCGGGGGACAGACACTCACTGAGGCTTTCTTT | CASSGGQTLTEAFF
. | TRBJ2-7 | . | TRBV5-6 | TGTGCCAGCAGCTTGACGGGGGGCGGGGAGTACGAGCAGTACTTC | CASSLTGGGEYEQYF
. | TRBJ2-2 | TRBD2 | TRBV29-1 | TGCAGCGCCGGGACTAGCGGGATGGGCGGGGAGCTGTTTTTT | CSAGTSGMGGELFF
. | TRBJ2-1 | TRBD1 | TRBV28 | TGTGCCAGCAGTTTGACAGGGCCCTACAATGAGCAGTTCTTC | CASSLTGPYNEQFF
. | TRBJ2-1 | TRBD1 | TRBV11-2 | TGTGCCAGCAGCTTACTAACGACGGACAGGGACAAGTTCTTC | CASSLLTTDRDKFF
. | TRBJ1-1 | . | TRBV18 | TGTGCCAGCTCACCAAGAGGCAGCTACACTGAAGCTTTCTTT | CASSPRGSYTEAFF
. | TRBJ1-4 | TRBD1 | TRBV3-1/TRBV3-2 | TGTGCCAGCAGCTCGGGACAGGGTAATGAAAAACTGTTTTTT | CASSSGQGNEKLFF